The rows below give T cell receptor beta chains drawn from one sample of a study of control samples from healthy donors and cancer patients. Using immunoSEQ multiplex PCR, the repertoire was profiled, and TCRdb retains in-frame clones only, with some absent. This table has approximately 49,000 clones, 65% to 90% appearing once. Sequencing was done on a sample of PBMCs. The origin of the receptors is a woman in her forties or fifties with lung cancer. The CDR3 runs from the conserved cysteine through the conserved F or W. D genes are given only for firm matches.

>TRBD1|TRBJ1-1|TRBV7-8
TGTGCCAGCAGCTTAGCGCTTGGGGACAGGGTGAGCACTGAAGCTTTCTTT
CASSLALGDRVSTEAFF
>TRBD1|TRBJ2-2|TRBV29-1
TGCAGCGCATTAACAGGGGGCAACACCGGGGAGCTGTTTTTT
CSALTGGNTGELFF
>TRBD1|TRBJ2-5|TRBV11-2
TGTGCCAGCAGCTACGGGACAGGGGGTTGGATAGAGACCCAGTACTTC
CASSYGTGGWIETQYF
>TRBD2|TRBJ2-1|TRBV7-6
TGTGCCAGCAGCTACCGAGGGACTAGCGGGGGGCCAGCCTACAATGAGCAGTTCTTC
CASSYRGTSGGPAYNEQFF
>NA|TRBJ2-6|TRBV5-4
TGTGCCAGCAGCTTGGACTCTGGGGCTGGGGCCAACGTCCTGACTTTC
CASSLDSGAGANVLTF
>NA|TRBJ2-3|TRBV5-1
TGCGCCAGCAGCCTCCGACAGACAGATACGCAGTATTTT
CASSLRQTDTQYF
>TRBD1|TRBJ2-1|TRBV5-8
TGTGCCAGCACCCTAGAGACAGGGGCGAGCAATGAGCAGTTCTTC
CASTLETGASNEQFF
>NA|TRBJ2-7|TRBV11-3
TGTGCCAGCAGCTCGGGTCCGGAGCAGTACTTC
CASSSGPEQYF
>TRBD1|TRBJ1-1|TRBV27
TGTGCCAGCAGTCCCTCCGGGACAGTGAACACTGAAGCTTTCTTT
CASSPSGTVNTEAFF
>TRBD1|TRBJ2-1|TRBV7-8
TGTGCCAGCAGCCTAATAACCCCGGGACAGACCAATGAGCAGTTCTTC
CASSLITPGQTNEQFF
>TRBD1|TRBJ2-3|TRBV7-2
TGTGCCAGCGGCCGGACAGGTCCCACAGATACGCAGTATTTT
CASGRTGPTDTQYF